This note documents a single T cell receptor beta chain sequence. This record comes from a study of control samples from healthy donors and cancer patients. The V gene end was trimmed by 2 bases and the J gene end by 3 bases; junction bases not matched to a gene: 12. The CDR3 runs to 18 residues. Per the germline V gene, CDR1 is SGHRS and CDR2 is YFSETQ. TCRdb's table, derived via immunoSEQ multiplex PCR, lists solely in-frame clones and lacks some. Of about 130,000 clones in the sample, approximately 90% were seen once. The sample was blood. This clonotype was sampled from a man between 18 and 29 years old in good health. The V gene is TRBV5-1, the J gene TRBJ2-7, with 12 nucleotides matching TRBD2. As DNA, the CDR3 is TGCGCCAGCAGCTTACCGGGACTAGCGGGCCTAACCGTCTACGAGCAGTACTTC. Encoded protein: CASSLPGLAGLTVYEQYF.